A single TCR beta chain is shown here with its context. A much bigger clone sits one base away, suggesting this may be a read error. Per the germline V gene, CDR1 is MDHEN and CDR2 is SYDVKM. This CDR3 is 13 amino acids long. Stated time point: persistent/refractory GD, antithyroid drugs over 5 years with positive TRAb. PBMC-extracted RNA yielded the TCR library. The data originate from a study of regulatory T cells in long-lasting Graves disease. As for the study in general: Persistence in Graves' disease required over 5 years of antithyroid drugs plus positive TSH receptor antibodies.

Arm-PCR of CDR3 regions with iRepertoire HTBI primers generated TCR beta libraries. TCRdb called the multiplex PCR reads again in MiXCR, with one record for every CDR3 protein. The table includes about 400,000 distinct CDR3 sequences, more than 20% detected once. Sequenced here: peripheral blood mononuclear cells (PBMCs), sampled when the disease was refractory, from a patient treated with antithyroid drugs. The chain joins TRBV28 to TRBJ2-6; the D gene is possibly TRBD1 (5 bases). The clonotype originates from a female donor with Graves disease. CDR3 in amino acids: CASSFSGAYVLTF. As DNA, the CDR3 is TGTGCCAGCAGTTTCTCTGGGGCCTACGTCCTGACTTTC. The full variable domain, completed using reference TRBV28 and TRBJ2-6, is DVKVTQSSRYLVKRTGEKVFLECVQDMDHENMFWYRQDPGLGLRLIYFSYDVKMKEKGDIPEGYSVSREKKERFSLILESASTNQTSMYLCASSFSGAYVLTFGAGSRLTVL.